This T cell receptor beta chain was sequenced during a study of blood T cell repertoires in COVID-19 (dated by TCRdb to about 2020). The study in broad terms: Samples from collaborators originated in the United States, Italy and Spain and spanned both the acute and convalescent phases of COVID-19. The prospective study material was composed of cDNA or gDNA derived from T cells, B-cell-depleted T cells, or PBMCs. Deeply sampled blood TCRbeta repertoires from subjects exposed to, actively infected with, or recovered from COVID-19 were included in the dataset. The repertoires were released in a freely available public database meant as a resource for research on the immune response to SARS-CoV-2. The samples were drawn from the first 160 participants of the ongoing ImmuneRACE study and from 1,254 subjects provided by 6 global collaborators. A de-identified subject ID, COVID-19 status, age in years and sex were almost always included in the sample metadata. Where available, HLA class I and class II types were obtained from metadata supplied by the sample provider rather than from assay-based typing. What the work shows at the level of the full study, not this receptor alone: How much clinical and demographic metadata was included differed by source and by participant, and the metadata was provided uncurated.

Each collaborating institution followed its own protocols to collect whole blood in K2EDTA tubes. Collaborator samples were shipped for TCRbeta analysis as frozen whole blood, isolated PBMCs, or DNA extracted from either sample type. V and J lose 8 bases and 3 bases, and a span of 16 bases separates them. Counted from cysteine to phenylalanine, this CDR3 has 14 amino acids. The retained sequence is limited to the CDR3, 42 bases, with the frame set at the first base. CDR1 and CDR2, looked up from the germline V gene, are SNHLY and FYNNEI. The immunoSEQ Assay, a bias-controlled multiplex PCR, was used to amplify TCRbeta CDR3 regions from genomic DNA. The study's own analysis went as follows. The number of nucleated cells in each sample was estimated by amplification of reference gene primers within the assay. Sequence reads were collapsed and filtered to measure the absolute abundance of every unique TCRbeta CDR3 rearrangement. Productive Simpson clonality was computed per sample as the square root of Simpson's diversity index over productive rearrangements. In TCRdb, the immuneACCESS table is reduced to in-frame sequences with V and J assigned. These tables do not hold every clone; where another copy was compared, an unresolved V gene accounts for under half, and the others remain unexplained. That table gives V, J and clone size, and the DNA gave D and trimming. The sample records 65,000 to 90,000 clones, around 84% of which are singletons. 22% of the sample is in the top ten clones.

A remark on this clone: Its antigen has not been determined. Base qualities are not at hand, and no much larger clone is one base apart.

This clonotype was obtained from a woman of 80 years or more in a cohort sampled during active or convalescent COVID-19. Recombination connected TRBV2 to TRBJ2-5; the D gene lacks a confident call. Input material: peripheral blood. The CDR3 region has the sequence CASYLSRVEETQYF. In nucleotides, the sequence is TGTGCCAGCTACCTCTCCCGGGTTGAAGAGACCCAGTACTTC.